This T cell receptor beta chain comes out of a study of blood T cell repertoires in COVID-19. Study-level information: Samples of COVID-19 (acute and convalescent) were obtained from the United States, Italy and Spain. From T cells, B-cell-depleted T cells, or PBMCs came the material, which was cDNA or gDNA.

CDR3 size: 13 residues. V lost 7 bases and J 4 bases, leaving 13 bases between the germline ends. Germline-derived CDR1 and CDR2 are WSHSY and SAAADI. Original processing notes: Reference gene primers were amplified, and this amplification served to estimate nucleated cell counts. Data came from immunoSEQ multiplex PCR; TCRdb stores just in-frame clones and leaves some out. That table supplies the V and J calls and clone size; D and trimming were determined from the DNA. The table has hundreds of thousands of clones, 90% to 95% seen once. This chain uses TRBV10-2 with TRBJ1-2; tentatively, D is TRBD1 (6 bases). The receptor was derived from a young woman who had recovered from COVID-19. The sample consisted of peripheral blood. As DNA, the CDR3 is TGCGCCAGCACCCTAGGACAGTCCTATGGCTACACCTTC. Translation gives CASTLGQSYGYTF.